This record concerns one T cell receptor (beta chain) sequence. Assignment of participants to cohorts was predicated upon participant-reported clinical history. The sample belongs to a study of blood T cell repertoires in COVID-19. The overall study: The samples span acute and convalescent COVID-19 from the United States, Italy and Spain.

As processed by the authors: Scientists estimated how many nucleated cells there were by amplifying reference gene primers. Clones were read by immunoSEQ multiplex PCR, and TCRdb kept only the in-frame ones, dropping some. The DNA gave D and trimming, while V, J and clone size come from that table. In the table there are about 140,000 clones, about 80% of which are singletons. Germline V gives CDR1 WNHNN, CDR2 SYGVQD (reference sequence). The V and J ends lost 0 bases and 3 bases respectively, with 9 bases between them. The CDR3 has 15 amino acids. Sequenced sample: PBMCs or T cells enriched from blood (not recorded which). The clonotype was recovered from a woman aged 45-59 years who had recovered from COVID-19. The genes are TRBV10-1 and TRBJ1-3; unclear D gene. The CDR3 DNA reads as TGCGCCAGCAGTGAGTCTGCCAGACTTGGAAACACCATATATTTT. Translating it yields CASSESARLGNTIYF.